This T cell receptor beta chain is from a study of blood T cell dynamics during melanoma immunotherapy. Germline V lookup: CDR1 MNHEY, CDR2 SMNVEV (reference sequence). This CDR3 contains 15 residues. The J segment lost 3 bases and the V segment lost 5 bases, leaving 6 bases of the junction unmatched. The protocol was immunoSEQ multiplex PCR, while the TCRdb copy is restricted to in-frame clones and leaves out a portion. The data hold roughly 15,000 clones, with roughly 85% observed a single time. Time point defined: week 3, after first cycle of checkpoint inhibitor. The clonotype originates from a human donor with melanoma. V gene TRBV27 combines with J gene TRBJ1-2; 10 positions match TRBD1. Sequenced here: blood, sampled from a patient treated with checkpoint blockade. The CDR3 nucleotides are TGTGCCAGCAGTCTGGGACAGGGGATAGACTATGGCTACACCTTC. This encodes CASSLGQGIDYGYTF.